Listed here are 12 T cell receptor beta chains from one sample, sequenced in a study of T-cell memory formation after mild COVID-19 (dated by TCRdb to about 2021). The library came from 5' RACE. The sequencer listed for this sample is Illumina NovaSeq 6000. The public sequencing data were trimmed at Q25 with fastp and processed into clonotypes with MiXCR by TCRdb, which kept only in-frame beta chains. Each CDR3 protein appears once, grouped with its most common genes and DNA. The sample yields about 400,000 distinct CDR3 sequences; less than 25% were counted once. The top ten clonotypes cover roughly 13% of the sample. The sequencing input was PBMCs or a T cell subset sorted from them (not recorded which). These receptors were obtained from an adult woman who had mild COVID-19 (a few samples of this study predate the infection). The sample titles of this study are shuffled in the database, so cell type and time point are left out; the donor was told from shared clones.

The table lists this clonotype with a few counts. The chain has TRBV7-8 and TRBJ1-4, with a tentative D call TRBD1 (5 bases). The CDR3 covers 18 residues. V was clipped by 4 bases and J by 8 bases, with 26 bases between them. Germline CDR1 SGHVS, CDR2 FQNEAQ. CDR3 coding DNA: TGTGCCAGCAGCTCCCTAGGCGCTGGGGCACCGGAGGGGGAAAAACTGTTTTTT. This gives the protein CASSSLGAGAPEGEKLFF.

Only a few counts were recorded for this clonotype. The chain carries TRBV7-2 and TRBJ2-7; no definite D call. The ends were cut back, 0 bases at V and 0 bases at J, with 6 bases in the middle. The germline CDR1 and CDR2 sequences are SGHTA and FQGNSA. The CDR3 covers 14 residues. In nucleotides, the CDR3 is TGTGCCAGCAGCTTAGCCTCGGTCTCCTACGAGCAGTACTTC. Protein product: CASSLASVSYEQYF.

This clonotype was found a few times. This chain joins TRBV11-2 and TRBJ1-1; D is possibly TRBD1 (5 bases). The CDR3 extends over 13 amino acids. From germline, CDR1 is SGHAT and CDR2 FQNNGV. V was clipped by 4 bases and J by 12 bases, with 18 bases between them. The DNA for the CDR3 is TGTGCCAGCAGCTCCCCACAGGACGAGATAACTTTCTTT. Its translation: CASSSPQDEITFF. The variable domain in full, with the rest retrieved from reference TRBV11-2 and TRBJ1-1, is EAGVAQSPRYKIIEKRQSVAFWCNPISGHATLYWYQQILGQGPKLLIQFQNNGVVDDSQLPKDRFSAERLKGVDSTLKIQPAKLEDSAVYLCASSSPQDEITFFGQGTRLTVV.

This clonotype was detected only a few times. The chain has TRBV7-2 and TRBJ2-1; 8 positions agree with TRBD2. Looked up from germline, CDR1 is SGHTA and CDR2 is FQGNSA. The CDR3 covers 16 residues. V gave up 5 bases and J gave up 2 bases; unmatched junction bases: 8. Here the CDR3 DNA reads TGTGCCAGCAGCCAGGGGTGGCGGGAGGCCTACAATGAGCAGTTCTTC. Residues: CASSQGWREAYNEQFF.

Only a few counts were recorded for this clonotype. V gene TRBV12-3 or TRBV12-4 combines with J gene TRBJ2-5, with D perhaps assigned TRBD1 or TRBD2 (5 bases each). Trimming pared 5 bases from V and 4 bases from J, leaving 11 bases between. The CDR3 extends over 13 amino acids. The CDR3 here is CASSVRGAETQYF. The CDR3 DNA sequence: TGTGCCAGCAGTGTCAGAGGGGCAGAGACCCAGTACTTC.

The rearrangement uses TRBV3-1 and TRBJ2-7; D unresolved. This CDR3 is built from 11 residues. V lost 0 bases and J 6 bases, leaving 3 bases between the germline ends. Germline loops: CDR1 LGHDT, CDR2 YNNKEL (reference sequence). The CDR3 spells CASSQDGEQYV. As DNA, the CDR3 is TGTGCCAGCAGCCAAGATGGCGAGCAGTACGTC.

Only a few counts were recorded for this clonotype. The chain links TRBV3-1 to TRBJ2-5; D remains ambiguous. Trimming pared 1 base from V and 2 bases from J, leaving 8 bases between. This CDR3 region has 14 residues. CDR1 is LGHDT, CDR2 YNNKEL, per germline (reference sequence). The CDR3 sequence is CASSQAPVQETQYF. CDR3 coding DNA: TGTGCCAGCAGCCAAGCGCCAGTACAAGAGACCCAGTACTTC.

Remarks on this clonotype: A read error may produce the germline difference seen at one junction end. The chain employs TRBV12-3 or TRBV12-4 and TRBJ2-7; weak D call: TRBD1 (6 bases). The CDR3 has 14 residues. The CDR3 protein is CASRSDRLSSEQYF. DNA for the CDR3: TGTGCCAGCAGGTCGGACAGACTCTCCTCCGAGCAGTACTTC.

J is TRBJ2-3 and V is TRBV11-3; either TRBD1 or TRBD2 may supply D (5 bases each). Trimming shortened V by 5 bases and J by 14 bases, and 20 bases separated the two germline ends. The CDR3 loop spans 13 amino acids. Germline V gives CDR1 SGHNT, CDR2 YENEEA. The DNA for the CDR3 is TGTGCCAGCAGCCCGGGACCTGTTCGGGAACTGTATTTT. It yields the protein CASSPGPVRELYF.

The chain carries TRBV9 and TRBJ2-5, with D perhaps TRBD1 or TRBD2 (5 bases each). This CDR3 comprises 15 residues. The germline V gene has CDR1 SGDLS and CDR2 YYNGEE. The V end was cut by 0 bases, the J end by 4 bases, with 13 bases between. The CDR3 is CASSVGGMRGETQYF. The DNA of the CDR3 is TGTGCCAGCAGCGTAGGCGGCATGAGGGGAGAGACCCAGTACTTC.

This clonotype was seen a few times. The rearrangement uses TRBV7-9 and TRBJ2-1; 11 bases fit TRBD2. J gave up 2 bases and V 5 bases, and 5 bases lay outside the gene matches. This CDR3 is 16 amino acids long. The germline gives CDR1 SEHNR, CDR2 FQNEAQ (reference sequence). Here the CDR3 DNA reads TGTGCCAGCAGCCCTCCTAGCGGGGGGACCTACAATGAGCAGTTCTTC. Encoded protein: CASSPPSGGTYNEQFF.

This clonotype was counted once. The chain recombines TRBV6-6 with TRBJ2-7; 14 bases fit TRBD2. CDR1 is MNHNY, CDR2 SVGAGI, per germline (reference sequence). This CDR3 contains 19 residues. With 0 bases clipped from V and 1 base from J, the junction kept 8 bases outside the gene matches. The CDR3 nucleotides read TGTGCCAGCAGTTACTCTTTGACTAGCGGGAGGGCCAAATCCTACGAGCAGTACTTC. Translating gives CASSYSLTSGRAKSYEQYF.